This T cell receptor (beta chain) was recovered during a study of cytomegalovirus exposure and HLA in healthy donors. General study findings and limits: Around 18,000 TCR beta sequences were associated with HLA alleles at 0.05 false discovery rate in a later analysis. A later examination showed that TCR association rates differed by HLA locus, with DRB1 most and HLA-C fewest.

Regarding this clone: Antigen specificity is unknown.

The PCR made use of 60 Vbeta and 13 Jbeta primers. Repertoires were generated with immunoSEQ multiplex PCR, while TCRdb's copy carries only in-frame clones and drops some. Altogether about 94,000 clones are present, roughly three fifths being singletons, with the ten largest covering 3% to 5%. CDR3 length: 16 residues. CDR1 and CDR2 (germline): LGHNA, YNFKEQ. Trimming cost V 0 bases and J 1 base; bases outside gene matches: 2. The genes are TRBV4-2 and TRBJ2-3, with 9 bases identical to TRBD2. Source material: PBMCs. This sequence originates from a man aged 30 to 45 in good health and CMV-seronegative. The CDR3 here is CASSQDQRGGTDTQYF. The CDR3 nucleotides are TGTGCCAGCAGCCAAGATCAGCGGGGGGGCACAGATACGCAGTATTTT.